This paragraph covers one T cell receptor beta chain sequence. This record comes from a study of T cells after yellow fever vaccination. Each CDR3 protein is one row after TCRdb ran MiXCR on the 5' RACE reads. The sample yields 450,000 to 550,000 distinct CDR3 sequences, 15% to 20% seen once. Sequenced here: PBMCs, sampled 15 days after the yellow fever booster vaccination. The TCR sequence derives from a man younger than 45 who received the YFV17D yellow fever vaccine.

CDR3 amino acids: CASGLDRRNTGELFF. CDR3 bases: TGTGCCAGCGGGCTGGACAGGAGGAACACCGGGGAGCTGTTTTTT. The chain has TRBV28 and TRBJ2-2; 7 bases align to TRBD1. The length of the CDR3 is 15 residues. With V trimmed by 8 bases and J by 1 base, 7 bases remained unmatched. Per germline, CDR1 MDHEN and CDR2 SYDVKM.